The rows below give T cell receptor beta chains drawn from one sample of a study of T cells in narcolepsy. Some clones are missing from TCRdb's copy, which holds only in-frame ones; the method was immunoSEQ multiplex PCR. The sample contains tens of thousands of clones, about four fifths of which appear only once. Specimen: memory (CD45RA-) CD4+ T cells from blood. The receptors were gathered from a human donor in good health. Each CDR3 is given with its conserved first and last residue. A D gene is named only where the DNA matches it firmly.

V: TRBV27; D: -; J: TRBJ2-1; DNA: TGTGCCATCAGCAGGATGGGCGGGGCTTACAATGAGCAGTTCTTC; CDR3: CAISRMGGAYNEQFF
V: TRBV10-2; D: TRBD2; J: TRBJ2-3; DNA: TGCGCCAGCAGTGAATCTAGCGGGACCGTGAATACGCAGTATTTT; CDR3: CASSESSGTVNTQYF
V: TRBV19; D: -; J: TRBJ2-1; DNA: TGTGCCAGTAGTATGGATACAGGGAGCTACAATGAGCAGTTCTTC; CDR3: CASSMDTGSYNEQFF
V: TRBV6-1; D: -; J: TRBJ1-5; DNA: TGTGCCAGCAGTCCCTCAGTGGGGTCAGATCAGCCCCAGCATTTT; CDR3: CASSPSVGSDQPQHF
V: TRBV11-1; D: TRBD2; J: TRBJ2-1; DNA: TGTGCCAGCAGCTCCCTAGCGGGGGGGCCGTCCTACAATGAGCAGTTCTTC; CDR3: CASSSLAGGPSYNEQFF
V: TRBV11-2; D: TRBD2; J: TRBJ2-5; DNA: TGTGCCAGCAGCCGACTAGCGGGGGATAGGGAGACCCAGTACTTC; CDR3: CASSRLAGDRETQYF
V: TRBV5-1; D: TRBD1; J: TRBJ1-2; DNA: TGCGCCAGCAGCTACGACAGGGAAAATAACTATGGCTACACCTTC; CDR3: CASSYDRENNYGYTF
V: TRBV30; D: -; J: TRBJ1-2; DNA: TGTGCCCACCCGACGGTTAACTATGGCTACACCTTC; CDR3: CAHPTVNYGYTF
V: TRBV30; D: -; J: TRBJ2-1; DNA: TGTGCCTGGAGGCCACAGAGCCGTAGTGAGCAGTTCTTC; CDR3: CAWRPQSRSEQFF
V: TRBV9; D: -; J: TRBJ1-2; DNA: TGTGCCAGCAGCTATCAGGGGACGGGGGACTATGGCTACACCTTC; CDR3: CASSYQGTGDYGYTF
V: TRBV19; D: -; J: TRBJ2-7; DNA: TGTGCCAGTGGTTATTCCGGCTACGAGCAGTACTTC; CDR3: CASGYSGYEQYF
V: TRBV11-2; D: -; J: TRBJ2-7; DNA: TGTGCCAGCTTGGAGCAGGGGATCTCCGAGCAGTACTTC; CDR3: CASLEQGISEQYF